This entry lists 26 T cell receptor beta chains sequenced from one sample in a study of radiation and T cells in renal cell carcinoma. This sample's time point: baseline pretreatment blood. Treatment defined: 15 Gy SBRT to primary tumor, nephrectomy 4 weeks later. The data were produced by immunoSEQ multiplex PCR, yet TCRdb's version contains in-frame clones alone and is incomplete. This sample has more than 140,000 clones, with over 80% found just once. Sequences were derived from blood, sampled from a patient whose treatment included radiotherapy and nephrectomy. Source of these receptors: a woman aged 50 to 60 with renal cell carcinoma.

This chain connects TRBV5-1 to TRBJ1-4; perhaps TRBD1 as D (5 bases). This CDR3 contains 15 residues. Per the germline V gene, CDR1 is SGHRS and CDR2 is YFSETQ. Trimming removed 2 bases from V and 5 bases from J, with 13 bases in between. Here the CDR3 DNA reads TGCGCCAGCAGCTTACAGGATCCAGAAAATGAAAAACTGTTTTTT. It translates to CASSLQDPENEKLFF.

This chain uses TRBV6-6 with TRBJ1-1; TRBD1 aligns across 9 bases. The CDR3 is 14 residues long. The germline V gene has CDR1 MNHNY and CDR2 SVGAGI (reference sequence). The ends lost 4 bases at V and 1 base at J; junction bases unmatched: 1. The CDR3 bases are TGTGCCAGCAGTTGGGACAGGGCGAACACTGAAGCTTTCTTT. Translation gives CASSWDRANTEAFF.

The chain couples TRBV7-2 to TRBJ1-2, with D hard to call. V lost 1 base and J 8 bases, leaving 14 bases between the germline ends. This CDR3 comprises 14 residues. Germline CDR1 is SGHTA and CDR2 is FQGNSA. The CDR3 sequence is CASSLGGRPAGYTF. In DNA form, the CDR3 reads TGTGCCAGCAGCTTAGGAGGGAGGCCCGCGGGCTACACCTTC.

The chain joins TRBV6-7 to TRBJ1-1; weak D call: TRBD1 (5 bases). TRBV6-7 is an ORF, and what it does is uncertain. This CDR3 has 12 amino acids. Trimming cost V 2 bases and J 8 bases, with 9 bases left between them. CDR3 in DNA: TGTGCCAGCAGTTACCCGACAGACGAAGCTTTCTTT. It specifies CASSYPTDEAFF.

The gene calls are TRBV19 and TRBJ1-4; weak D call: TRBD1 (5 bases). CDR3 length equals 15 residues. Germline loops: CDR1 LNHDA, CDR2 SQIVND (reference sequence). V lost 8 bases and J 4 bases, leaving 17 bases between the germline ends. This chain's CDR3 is CASRDQPGGNEKLFF. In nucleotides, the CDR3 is TGTGCCAGTCGGGACCAACCGGGGGGTAATGAAAAACTGTTTTTT.

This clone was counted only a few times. CDR3 in amino acids: CASKLHISNEQFF. The CDR3 coding sequence is TGTGCCAGCAAACTCCATATTTCCAATGAGCAGTTCTTC. V gene TRBV28 combines with J gene TRBJ2-1; D gene ambiguous. This CDR3 has 13 amino acids. Looked up from germline, CDR1 is MDHEN and CDR2 is SYDVKM. With 7 bases removed from V and 6 bases from J, the gap between germline ends came to 13 bases.

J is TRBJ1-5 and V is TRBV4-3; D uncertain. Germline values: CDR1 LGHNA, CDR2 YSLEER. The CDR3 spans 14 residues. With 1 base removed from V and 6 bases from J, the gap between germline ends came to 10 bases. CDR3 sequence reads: CASSQAYGSQPQHF. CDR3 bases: TGCGCCAGCAGCCAAGCGTACGGGAGTCAGCCCCAGCATTTT.

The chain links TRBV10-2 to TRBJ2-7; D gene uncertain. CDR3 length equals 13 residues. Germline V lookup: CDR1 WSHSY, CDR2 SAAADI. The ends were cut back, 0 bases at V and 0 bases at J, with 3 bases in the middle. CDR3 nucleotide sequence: TGCGCCAGCAGTGAGTCGCTCTCCTACGAGCAGTACTTC. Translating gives CASSESLSYEQYF.

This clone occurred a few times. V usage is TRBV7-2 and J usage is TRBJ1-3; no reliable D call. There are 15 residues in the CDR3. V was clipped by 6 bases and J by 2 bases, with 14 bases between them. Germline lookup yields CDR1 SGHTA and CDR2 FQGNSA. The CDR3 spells CASRRTTEPGNTIYF. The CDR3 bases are TGTGCCAGCAGGCGTACCACAGAGCCTGGAAACACCATATATTTT.

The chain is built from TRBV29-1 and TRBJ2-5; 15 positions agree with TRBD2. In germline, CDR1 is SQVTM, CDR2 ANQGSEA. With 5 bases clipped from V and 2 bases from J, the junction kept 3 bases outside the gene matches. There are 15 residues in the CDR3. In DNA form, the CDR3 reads TGCAGCGTTTCCGGACTAGCGGGGGGGCAAGAGACCCAGTACTTC. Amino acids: CSVSGLAGGQETQYF.

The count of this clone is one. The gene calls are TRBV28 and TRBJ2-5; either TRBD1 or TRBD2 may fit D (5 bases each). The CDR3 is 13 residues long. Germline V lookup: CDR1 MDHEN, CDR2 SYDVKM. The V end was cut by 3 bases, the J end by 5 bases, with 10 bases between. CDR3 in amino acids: CASSLGVLETQYF. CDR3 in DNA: TGTGCCAGCAGTTTGGGGGTATTGGAGACCCAGTACTTC.

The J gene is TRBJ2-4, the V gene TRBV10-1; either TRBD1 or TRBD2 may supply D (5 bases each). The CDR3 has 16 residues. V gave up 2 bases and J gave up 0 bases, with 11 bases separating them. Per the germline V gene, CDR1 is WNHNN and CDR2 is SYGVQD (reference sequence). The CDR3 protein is CASSENTGLAKNIQYF. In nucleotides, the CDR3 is TGCGCCAGCAGTGAGAATACAGGACTAGCCAAAAACATTCAGTACTTC.

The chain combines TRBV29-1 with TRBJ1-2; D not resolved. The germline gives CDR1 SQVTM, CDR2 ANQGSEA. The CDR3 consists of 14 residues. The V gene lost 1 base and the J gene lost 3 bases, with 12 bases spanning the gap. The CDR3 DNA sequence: TGCAGCGTTGAAGTCGGTCCATTGGACTATGGCTACACCTTC. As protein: CSVEVGPLDYGYTF.

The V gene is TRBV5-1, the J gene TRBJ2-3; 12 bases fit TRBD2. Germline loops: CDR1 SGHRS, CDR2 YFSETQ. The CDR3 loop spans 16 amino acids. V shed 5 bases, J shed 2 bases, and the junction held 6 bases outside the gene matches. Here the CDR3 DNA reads TGCGCCAGCAGGACCCTAGCGGGGGGGGACACAGATACGCAGTATTTT. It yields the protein CASRTLAGGDTDTQYF.

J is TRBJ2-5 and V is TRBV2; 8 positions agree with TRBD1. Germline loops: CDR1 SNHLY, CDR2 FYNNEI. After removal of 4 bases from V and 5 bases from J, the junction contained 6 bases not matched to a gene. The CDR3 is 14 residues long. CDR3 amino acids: CASSGQGLGETQYF. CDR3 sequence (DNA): TGTGCCAGCAGTGGACAGGGGCTCGGGGAGACCCAGTACTTC.

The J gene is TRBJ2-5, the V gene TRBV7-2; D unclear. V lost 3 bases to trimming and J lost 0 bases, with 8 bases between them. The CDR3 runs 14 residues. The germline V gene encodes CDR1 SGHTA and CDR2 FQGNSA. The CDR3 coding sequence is TGTGCCAGCAGCTTTTTAAGGGACCAAGAGACCCAGTACTTC. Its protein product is CASSFLRDQETQYF.

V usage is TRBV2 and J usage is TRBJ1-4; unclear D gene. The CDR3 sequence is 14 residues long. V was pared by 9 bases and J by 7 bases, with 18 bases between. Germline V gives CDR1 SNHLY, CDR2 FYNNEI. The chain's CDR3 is CASREGGVREKLFF. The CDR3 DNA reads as TGTGCCAGTAGGGAGGGTGGGGTACGTGAAAAACTGTTTTTT.

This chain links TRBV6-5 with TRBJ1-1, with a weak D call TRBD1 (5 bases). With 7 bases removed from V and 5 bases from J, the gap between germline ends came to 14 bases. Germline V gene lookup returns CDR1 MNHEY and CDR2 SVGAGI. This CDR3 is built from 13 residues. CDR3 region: CASKRGETTEAFF. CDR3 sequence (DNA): TGTGCCAGCAAACGGGGCGAGACTACTGAAGCTTTCTTT.

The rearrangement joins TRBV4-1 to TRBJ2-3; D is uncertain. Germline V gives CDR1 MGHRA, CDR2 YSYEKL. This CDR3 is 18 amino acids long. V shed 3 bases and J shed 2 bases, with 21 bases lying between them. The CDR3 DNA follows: TGCGCCAGCAGCCATGGGGAAATTTGGGGAAATGACACAGATACGCAGTATTTT. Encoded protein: CASSHGEIWGNDTDTQYF.

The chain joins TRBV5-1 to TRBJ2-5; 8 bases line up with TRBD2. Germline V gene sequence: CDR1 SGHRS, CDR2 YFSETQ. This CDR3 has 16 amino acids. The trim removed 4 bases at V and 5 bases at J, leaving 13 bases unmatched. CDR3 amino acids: CASSGQAGVTRETQYF. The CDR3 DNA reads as TGCGCCAGCAGCGGACAAGCGGGAGTCACCAGGGAGACCCAGTACTTC. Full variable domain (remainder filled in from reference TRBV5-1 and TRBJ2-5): KAGVTQTPRYLIKTRGQQVTLSCSPISGHRSVSWYQQTPGQGLQFLFEYFSETQRNKGNFPGRFSGRQFSNSRSEMNVSTLELGDSALYLCASSGQAGVTRETQYFGPGTRLLVL.

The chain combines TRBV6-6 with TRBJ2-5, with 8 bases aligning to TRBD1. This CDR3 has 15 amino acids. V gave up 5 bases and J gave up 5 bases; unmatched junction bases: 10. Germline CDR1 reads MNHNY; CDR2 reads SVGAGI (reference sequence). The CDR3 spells CASSTPGDRGETQYF. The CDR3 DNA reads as TGTGCCAGCAGTACACCGGGAGACAGGGGCGAGACCCAGTACTTC.

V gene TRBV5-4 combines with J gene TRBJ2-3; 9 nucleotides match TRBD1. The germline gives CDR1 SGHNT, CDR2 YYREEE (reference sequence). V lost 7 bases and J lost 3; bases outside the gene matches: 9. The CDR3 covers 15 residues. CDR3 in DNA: TGTGCCAGCCGTTCGGGACAGGGTATTACAGATACGCAGTATTTT. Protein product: CASRSGQGITDTQYF.

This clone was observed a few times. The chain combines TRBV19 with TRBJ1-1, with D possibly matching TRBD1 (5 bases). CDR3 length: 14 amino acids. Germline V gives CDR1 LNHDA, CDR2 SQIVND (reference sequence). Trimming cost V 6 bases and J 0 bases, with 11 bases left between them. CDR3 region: CASRHGTVNTEAFF. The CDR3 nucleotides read TGTGCCAGTAGACACGGGACGGTGAACACTGAAGCTTTCTTT.

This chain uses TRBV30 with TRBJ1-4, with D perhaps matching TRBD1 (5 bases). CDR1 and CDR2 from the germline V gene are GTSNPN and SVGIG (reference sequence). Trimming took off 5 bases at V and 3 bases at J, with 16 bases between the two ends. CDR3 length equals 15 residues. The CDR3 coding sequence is TGTGCCTGGGAGAGGAAGGGGCTTGCTAATGAAAAACTGTTTTTT. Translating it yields CAWERKGLANEKLFF.

The CDR3 DNA follows: TGTGCCAGCAGCCCCCCGGACTACGAGCAGTACTTC. Translation gives CASSPPDYEQYF. The rearrangement links TRBV7-9 to TRBJ2-5; D uncertain. The J call may be faulty, since TRBJ2-7 better matches the DNA end. The germline CDR1 and CDR2 sequences are SEHNR and FQNEAQ (reference sequence). This CDR3 has 12 amino acids.

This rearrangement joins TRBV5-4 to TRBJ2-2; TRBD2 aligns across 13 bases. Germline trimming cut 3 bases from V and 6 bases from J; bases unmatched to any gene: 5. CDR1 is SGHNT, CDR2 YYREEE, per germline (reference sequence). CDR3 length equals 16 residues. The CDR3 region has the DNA TGTGCCAGCAGCTGGGGGACTAGCGGGATCCCCGGGGAGCTGTTTTTT. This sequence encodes CASSWGTSGIPGELFF.